Listed here are 8 T cell receptor beta chains from one sample, sequenced in a study of OX40 agonist ivuxolimab in advanced cancers. Sequenced by immunoSEQ multiplex PCR; TCRdb stores in-frame clones only, minus some. The sample yields some 52,000 clones, roughly 92% seen once. Sequences were derived from CD4+ or CD8+ T cells sorted from blood, sampled in a trial of the OX40 agonist ivuxolimab. The receptor set was obtained from an adult with an advanced solid tumor such as melanoma, head and neck, liver or kidney cancer.

The chain couples TRBV11-2 to TRBJ2-7; 11 nucleotides align to TRBD2. CDR3 length: 15 residues. Trimming took 5 bases from V and 0 from J; bases not matched to a gene: 3. Germline-derived CDR1 and CDR2 are SGHAT and FQNNGV. The CDR3 DNA reads as TGTGCCAGCAGCCAGACTAGCGGGGCCTCCTACGAGCAGTACTTC. It is translated as CASSQTSGASYEQYF.

This chain joins TRBV9 and TRBJ2-5; a weak D match, TRBD2 (5 bases). The CDR3 has 16 amino acids. The V gene's germline CDR1 is SGDLS and CDR2 YYNGEE. The V gene lost 4 bases and the J gene lost 7 bases, with 23 bases spanning the gap. CDR3 nucleotides: TGTGCCAGCAGCCCCCGCATCGGGGTGCCACATGGGACCCAGTACTTC. This encodes CASSPRIGVPHGTQYF.

V gene TRBV7-6 combines with J gene TRBJ2-7, with 8 bases that match TRBD1. Germline CDR1 and CDR2: SGHVS and FNYEAQ. After removal of 5 bases from V and 2 bases from J, the junction contained 5 bases not matched to a gene. The CDR3 loop spans 14 amino acids. The CDR3 DNA sequence: TGTGCCAGCAGCCCGACAGGGGCGGCCTACGAGCAGTACTTC. Translation gives CASSPTGAAYEQYF.

The rearrangement links TRBV27 to TRBJ2-7, with 10 bases aligning to TRBD2. Trimming at V came to 0 bases and at J to 4 bases, leaving 3 bases not matched to a gene. The germline V gene encodes CDR1 MNHEY and CDR2 SMNVEV (reference sequence). CDR3 size: 15 residues. The CDR3 protein is CASSLSLAGDYEQYF. The CDR3 DNA is TGTGCCAGCAGTTTATCCCTAGCGGGAGATTACGAGCAGTACTTC.

V and J are TRBV2 and TRBJ2-2, with D perhaps being TRBD1 or TRBD2 (5 bases each). This CDR3 has 16 amino acids. Germline V lookup: CDR1 SNHLY, CDR2 FYNNEI. V gave up 7 bases and J gave up 7 bases, with 22 bases separating them. The CDR3 is CASKTAEEVGGGELFF. CDR3 in DNA: TGTGCCAGCAAGACAGCGGAGGAGGTTGGTGGCGGGGAGCTGTTTTTT.

This rearrangement joins TRBV5-6 to TRBJ2-7; D is uncertain. From germline, CDR1 is SGHDT and CDR2 YYEEEE. This CDR3 has 14 residues. Trimming shortened V by 2 bases and J by 5 bases, and 14 bases separated the two germline ends. Here the CDR3 DNA reads TGTGCCAGCAGCTTCAGGTACCTCTGGAACGAGCAGTACTTC. Its protein product is CASSFRYLWNEQYF.

The chain joins TRBV29-1 to TRBJ2-2; D may be TRBD1 (5 bases). This CDR3 is 13 amino acids long. Between the trimmed V and J ends, which lost 7 bases and 7 bases, there was a span of 16 bases. Per the germline V gene, CDR1 is SQVTM and CDR2 is ANQGSEA. CDR3 loop: CSALPTGLGELFF. The DNA of the CDR3 is TGCAGCGCCCTACCTACAGGTCTCGGGGAGCTGTTTTTT.

The gene calls are TRBV19 and TRBJ2-1, with 8 bases identical to TRBD2. The CDR3 is made up of 15 amino acids. V lost 1 base, J lost 4 bases, and 3 bases stayed unmatched. The germline gives CDR1 LNHDA, CDR2 SQIVND (reference sequence). DNA for the CDR3: TGTGCCAGTAGTATAGCTAGCGGGCAGTACAATGAGCAGTTCTTC. It yields the protein CASSIASGQYNEQFF. Combining the CDR3 with reference TRBV19 and TRBJ2-1 gives the whole variable domain DGGITQSPKYLFRKEGQNVTLSCEQNLNHDAMYWYRQDPGQGLRLIYYSQIVNDFQKGDIAEGYSVSREKKESFPLTVTSAQKNPTAFYLCASSIASGQYNEQFFGPGTRLTVL.